This passage covers 24 T cell receptor beta chains from one sample sequenced in a study of OX40 agonist ivuxolimab in advanced cancers. TCRdb's table, derived via immunoSEQ multiplex PCR, lists solely in-frame clones and lacks some. The sample carries 15,000 or so clones, 75% to 90% recorded once. Material: CD4+ or CD8+ T cells sorted from blood, obtained in a trial of the OX40 agonist ivuxolimab. The receptor source for this set is an adult with an advanced solid tumor such as melanoma, head and neck, liver or kidney cancer.

The chain recombines TRBV4-1 with TRBJ2-7, with 12 bases fitting TRBD2. This CDR3 comprises 18 residues. Unmatched junction bases numbered 7, after V lost 1 base and J lost 0 bases. Germline V lookup: CDR1 MGHRA, CDR2 YSYEKL. CDR3: CASSQGPGTSGFSYEQYF. In DNA, the CDR3 is TGCGCCAGCAGCCAAGGACCTGGGACTAGCGGGTTCTCCTACGAGCAGTACTTC.

This clone has just one count. The rearrangement uses TRBV5-5 and TRBJ2-6; maybe TRBD2 (5 bases). Germline V CDR1 and CDR2: SGHKS, YYEKEE (reference sequence). The CDR3 contains 17 residues. Trimming shortened V by 0 bases and J by 0 bases, and 10 bases separated the two germline ends. CDR3 sequence: CASSLDSATSGANVLTF. The CDR3 nucleotides read TGTGCCAGCAGCTTGGATAGCGCCACCTCTGGGGCCAACGTCCTGACTTTC. Full variable domain (missing parts from reference TRBV5-5 and TRBJ2-6): DAGVTQSPTHLIKTRGQQVTLRCSPISGHKSVSWYQQVLGQGPQFIFQYYEKEERGRGNFPDRFSARQFPNYSSELNVNALLLGDSALYLCASSLDSATSGANVLTFGAGSRLTVL.

The rearrangement links TRBV19 to TRBJ2-1; TRBD2 agrees at 9 bases. CDR1 and CDR2 (germline): LNHDA, SQIVND (reference sequence). Trimming cost V 3 bases and J 7 bases; bases outside gene matches: 1. CDR3 length equals 13 residues. CDR3 in DNA: TGTGCCAGTAGTATTAGCGGGAGAAATGAGCAGTTCTTC. Its protein is CASSISGRNEQFF.

A remark on this clone: A much larger clone sits a single nucleotide away, making a read error possible. Other DNA sequences in the same sample also yield this CDR3. The gene calls are TRBV27 and TRBJ2-1; D remains ambiguous. V dropped 6 bases and J dropped 3 bases, with 9 bases sitting between them. This CDR3 is 13 amino acids long. CDR1 is MNHEY and CDR2 is SMNVEV in the germline V gene (reference sequence). The CDR3: CASSRPNYNEQFF. CDR3 DNA sequence: TGTGCCAGCAGCCGGCCAAACTACAATGAGCAGTTCTTC.

The V gene is TRBV4-2, the J gene TRBJ1-5; unclear D gene. The CDR3 runs to 14 residues. Germline-derived CDR1 and CDR2 are LGHNA and YNFKEQ. Trimming pared 4 bases from V and 5 bases from J, leaving 12 bases between. This chain's CDR3 is CASSLFGEDQPQHF. The CDR3 DNA reads TGTGCCAGCAGCCTATTCGGAGAGGATCAGCCCCAGCATTTT.

V usage is TRBV4-2 and J usage is TRBJ2-1; 9 nucleotides align to TRBD2. V trimming: 4 bases; J trimming: 3 bases; junction bases outside the gene matches: 10. The CDR3 contains 17 residues. CDR1 is LGHNA, CDR2 YNFKEQ, per germline. CDR3 protein: CASSLASSGSGYNEQFF. The CDR3 DNA is TGTGCCAGCAGCCTAGCAAGTAGCGGGAGCGGCTACAATGAGCAGTTCTTC.

The chain couples TRBV28 to TRBJ2-4; TRBD2 might be the D (6 bases). This CDR3 has 15 amino acids. Germline V gene data show CDR1 as MDHEN and CDR2 as SYDVKM. The germline V and J ends were trimmed by 5 bases and 0 bases, with 11 bases remaining between them. CDR3 sequence reads: CASSKGLLAKNIQYF. In DNA, the CDR3 is TGTGCCAGCAGTAAGGGACTGCTAGCCAAAAACATTCAGTACTTC.

The chain combines TRBV7-2 with TRBJ2-7; D is unresolved. V was shortened by 3 bases and J by 3 bases, with 9 bases between the two germline ends. The CDR3 runs 13 residues. The germline V gene encodes CDR1 SGHTA and CDR2 FQGNSA. The CDR3 here is CASSFGQDYEQYF. The DNA of the CDR3 is TGTGCCAGCAGCTTCGGTCAGGACTACGAGCAGTACTTC.

V is TRBV30 and J is TRBJ2-5, with 7 bases aligning to TRBD2. There are 15 residues in the CDR3. Germline V CDR1 and CDR2: GTSNPN, SVGIG (reference sequence). After removal of 0 bases from V and 6 bases from J, the junction contained 10 bases not matched to a gene. CDR3 coding DNA: TGTGCCTGGAGTGTAGCGGGGCGTCGGGTGAAGACCCAGTACTTC. Residues: CAWSVAGRRVKTQYF.

The chain is built from TRBV7-8 and TRBJ2-5; 12 bases are a match to TRBD2. The germline gives CDR1 SGHVS, CDR2 FQNEAQ. This CDR3 is 14 amino acids long. The V gene end was trimmed by 2 bases and the J gene end by 5 bases; junction bases not matched to a gene: 0. This CDR3 is CASSLTSGRETQYF. DNA of the CDR3: TGTGCCAGCAGCTTAACTAGCGGGAGGGAGACCCAGTACTTC.

The J gene is TRBJ1-4, the V gene TRBV27; D uncertain. The CDR3 covers 13 residues. Trimming took off 3 bases at V and 6 bases at J, with 8 bases between the two ends. Germline CDR1 reads MNHEY; CDR2 reads SMNVEV (reference sequence). The CDR3 DNA follows: TGTGCCAGCAGTTTTCGAGTCGATGAAAAACTGTTTTTT. This translates into CASSFRVDEKLFF.

The genes are TRBV18 and TRBJ2-4; either TRBD1 or TRBD2 may fit D (5 bases each). Trimming took 5 bases from V and 0 from J, leaving 11 bases between them. Germline CDR1 is KGHSH and CDR2 is LQKENI. CDR3 length: 15 amino acids. The CDR3 reads CASSSGTVAKNIQYF. As DNA, the CDR3 is TGTGCCAGCTCATCCGGGACCGTAGCCAAAAACATTCAGTACTTC.

CDR3 sequence reads: CASSRTGEHYGYTF. CDR3 sequence (DNA): TGTGCCAGCAGTCGGACAGGCGAACACTATGGCTACACCTTC. The chain uses TRBV6-6 and TRBJ1-2; TRBD1 agrees at 7 bases. J lost 3 bases, V lost 5 bases, and 6 bases had no gene match. The CDR3 is made up of 14 amino acids. Germline lookup yields CDR1 MNHNY and CDR2 SVGAGI (reference sequence).

About this clone itself: The junction departs from germline at one end; a sequencing error may be responsible. The chain is built from TRBV7-7 and TRBJ2-1; 7 nucleotides line up with TRBD2. Germline V gene data show CDR1 as SSHAT and CDR2 as FNYEAQ (reference sequence). The CDR3 runs to 15 residues. This chain's CDR3 is CASSLDSGFNNEQFF. The CDR3 coding sequence is TGTGCTAGCAGCTTAGATAGCGGGTTTAACAATGAGCAGTTCTTC. The variable domain in full, completed from reference TRBV7-7 and TRBJ2-1, reads GAGVSQSPRYKVTKRGQDVTLRCDPISSHATLYWYQQALGQGPEFLTYFNYEAQPDKSGLPSDRFSAERPEGSISTLTIQRTEQRDSAMYRCASSLDSGFNNEQFFGPGTRLTVL.

This chain joins TRBV6-5 and TRBJ1-4; perhaps TRBD1 as D (5 bases). Per germline, CDR1 MNHEY and CDR2 SVGAGI. The V and J ends lost 2 bases and 12 bases respectively, with 13 bases between them. This CDR3 is built from 13 residues. CDR3 sequence: CASSYGQGLQLFF. CDR3 bases: TGTGCCAGCAGTTACGGGCAGGGTTTGCAACTGTTTTTT.

The chain combines TRBV7-6 with TRBJ2-3; D perhaps matches TRBD2 (6 bases). CDR1 is SGHVS and CDR2 is FNYEAQ in the germline V gene. The length of the CDR3 is 15 residues. Trimming shortened V by 4 bases and J by 4 bases, and 15 bases separated the two germline ends. For the CDR3, the DNA is TGTGCCAGCAGCTCCCCTACGGGAGCAGCAGATACGCAGTATTTT. It codes for CASSSPTGAADTQYF.

J is TRBJ2-2 and V is TRBV4-3; TRBD1 might be the D (6 bases). CDR1 and CDR2 (germline): LGHNA, YSLEER. V lost 0 bases and J 3 bases, leaving 14 bases between the germline ends. The CDR3 contains 17 residues. CDR3: CASSQDLSSGDTGELFF. The CDR3 bases are TGCGCCAGCAGCCAAGATCTGTCGTCAGGGGACACCGGGGAGCTGTTTTTT.

This clone was seen a few times. V gene TRBV30 combines with J gene TRBJ1-3; no firm D call. Trimming took off 4 bases at V and 4 bases at J, with 8 bases between the two ends. The V gene's germline CDR1 is GTSNPN and CDR2 SVGIG (reference sequence). The CDR3 consists of 12 residues. The CDR3 nucleotides are TGTGCCTGGAAATCGATCGGAAACACCATATATTTT. Protein: CAWKSIGNTIYF. Complete variable domain (other parts from reference TRBV30 and TRBJ1-3): SQTIHQWPATLVQPVGSPLSLECTVEGTSNPNLYWYRQAAGRGLQLLFYSVGIGQISSEVPQNLSASRPQDRQFILSSKKLLLSDSGFYLCAWKSIGNTIYFGEGSWLTVV.

This clone rates as medium-sized. This rearrangement joins TRBV2 to TRBJ1-2; unclear D gene. CDR1 and CDR2 (germline): SNHLY, FYNNEI. The CDR3 runs to 12 residues. Trimming removed 3 bases at V and 2 bases at J, with 4 bases between. The CDR3 DNA sequence: TGTGCCAGCAGTGACCACAACTATGGCTACACCTTC. Translating gives CASSDHNYGYTF.

With regard to this clone: One end of the junction fails to match germline, which may point to a read error. The chain has TRBV25-1 and TRBJ2-5, with D maybe TRBD2 (6 bases). Germline values: CDR1 MGHDK, CDR2 SYGVNS. The CDR3 contains 13 residues. In DNA form, the CDR3 reads TGTGCCAGCAGTGCTTCCCGGGACTCGAATTGTCACTTC. Amino acid sequence: CASSASRDSNCHF.

The chain is built from TRBV5-4 and TRBJ1-1, with 8 bases fitting TRBD1. CDR1 is SGHNT, CDR2 YYREEE, per germline (reference sequence). Losses at the gene ends were 3 bases for V and 4 bases for J; bases not matched to a gene: 5. CDR3 size: 14 residues. CDR3 nucleotide sequence: TGTGCCAGCAGCTGGACAGGGTTGAGCACTGAAGCTTTCTTT. Translation: CASSWTGLSTEAFF.

The chain links TRBV7-6 to TRBJ2-1, with TRBD2 identical over 7 bases. There are 14 residues in the CDR3. Germline values: CDR1 SGHVS, CDR2 FNYEAQ. V shed 3 bases, J shed 10 bases, and the junction held 9 bases outside the gene matches. Written as DNA, the CDR3 is TGTGCCAGCAGCTTTGGAGGGAGGGCCGAGGAGCAGTTCTTC. Translating gives CASSFGGRAEEQFF.

The chain has TRBV29-1 and TRBJ2-5; TRBD1 agrees at 7 bases. The CDR3 contains 14 residues. Germline lookup yields CDR1 SQVTM and CDR2 ANQGSEA. Trimming removed 6 bases from V and 0 bases from J; junction bases left unmatched: 7. The CDR3 DNA sequence: TGCAGCGTATGGGACAGTGGGTACCAAGAGACCCAGTACTTC. Its translation: CSVWDSGYQETQYF.

The V call is TRBV28, the J call TRBJ1-2, with 8 bases aligning to TRBD1. Germline-derived CDR1 and CDR2 are MDHEN and SYDVKM. The V segment lost 6 bases and the J segment 4 bases; nucleotides outside the gene matches: 13. CDR3 length: 16 residues. DNA for the CDR3: TGTGCCAGCAGCCGGAGACAGGGGATGACCATCTATGGCTACACCTTC. It is translated as CASSRRQGMTIYGYTF.